This T cell receptor beta chain was profiled in a study of T cells in Graves' hyperthyroidism and ophthalmopathy. This CDR3 has 14 amino acids. In germline, CDR1 is SGHTA, CDR2 FQGNSA. The V gene end was trimmed by 3 bases and the J gene end by 8 bases; junction bases not matched to a gene: 7. This clonotype turned up a few times. Its matching antigen is unknown. The study, taken as a whole, reports: Before onset, ophthalmopathy was predicted by the model a median 6.5 months earlier. Researchers found most expanded thyroid clonotypes above 0.001 in blood as well.

On the basis of clinical symptoms, serum thyroxine and TRAb, thyroid ultrasound and orbital computed tomography, diagnoses were made. The CDR3 regions of TCR beta were amplified from RNA transcripts. The TCR CDR3 first-round RT-PCR relied on the HTBI primer set. TCRdb reprocessed the multiplex PCR reads via MiXCR and lists one record per CDR3 protein. Among about 640,000 distinct CDR3 sequences listed, less than 45% were seen once. The gene calls are TRBV7-2 and TRBJ1-5; 7 bases line up with TRBD1. The specimen sequenced was peripheral blood or thyroid tissue (not recorded which). This clonotype was obtained from an adult man with Graves' disease, either hyperthyroidism or ophthalmopathy (not recorded which). The chain's CDR3 is CASSLDGRGKPQHF. The CDR3 DNA is TGTGCCAGCAGCTTGGATGGCAGGGGGAAGCCCCAGCATTTT.